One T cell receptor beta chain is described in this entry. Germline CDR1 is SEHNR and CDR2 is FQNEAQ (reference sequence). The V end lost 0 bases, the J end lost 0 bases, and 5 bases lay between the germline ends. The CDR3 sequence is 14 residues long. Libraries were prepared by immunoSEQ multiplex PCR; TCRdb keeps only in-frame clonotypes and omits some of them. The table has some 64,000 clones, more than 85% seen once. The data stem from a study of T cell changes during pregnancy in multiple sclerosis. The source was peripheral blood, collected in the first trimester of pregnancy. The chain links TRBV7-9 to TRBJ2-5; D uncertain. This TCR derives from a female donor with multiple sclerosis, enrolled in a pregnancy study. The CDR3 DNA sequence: TGTGCCAGCAGCTTAGCTGCGTACCAAGAGACCCAGTACTTC. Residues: CASSLAAYQETQYF.